This T cell receptor (beta chain) is from a study of blood T cell repertoires in COVID-19 (dated by TCRdb to the early 2020s). At the level of the whole study: Samples covering the acute and convalescent phases of COVID-19 were provided by collaborators in the United States, Italy and Spain. The material from the prospective study consisted of cDNA or gDNA derived from T cells, B-cell-depleted T cells, or PBMCs. Subjects who had been exposed to COVID-19, were actively infected with it, or had recovered from it provided the deeply sampled blood TCRbeta repertoires that made up the dataset. The repertoires were released in a freely available public database intended as a resource for research on the immune response to SARS-CoV-2. The samples were drawn from the first 160 participants of the ongoing ImmuneRACE study and from 950 to 1,500 subjects provided by 6 global collaborators. Nearly every sample came with metadata listing a de-identified subject ID, COVID-19 status, age in years and sex. HLA class I and class II types, where available, came from metadata supplied by the sample provider rather than from assay-based typing.

The CDR1 and CDR2 encoded by the germline V gene are SGDLS and YYNGEE. Trimming takes 0 bases from V and 7 bases from J, and the germline ends sit 11 bases apart. There are 15 amino acids in the CDR3, from cysteine to phenylalanine inclusive. Here the CDR3 DNA is all that survives: 45 bases in frame from base 1. Broader findings and caveats from the paper: How much clinical and demographic metadata was included differed by source and by participant, and the metadata was provided uncurated.

This clone was seen just once. Its antigen is currently not known. No base quality values were provided; no much bigger clone lies one nucleotide off. In Seattle, one collaborating source enrolled patients while the infection was active and tracked those patients longitudinally over the course of disease. Each collaborating institution followed its own protocols to collect whole blood in K2EDTA tubes. Collaborator samples were shipped for TCRbeta analysis as frozen whole blood, isolated PBMCs, or DNA extracted from either sample type. TCRbeta CDR3 regions were amplified from genomic DNA using the immunoSEQ Assay, a bias-controlled multiplex PCR. The authors' analysis ran thus. The number of nucleated cells in each sample was estimated by amplification of reference gene primers within the assay. Sequence reads were collapsed and filtered to measure the absolute abundance of every unique TCRbeta CDR3 rearrangement. For each sample, productive Simpson clonality was calculated as the square root of Simpson's diversity index across productive rearrangements. TCRdb took this table from immuneACCESS and kept in-frame rearrangements with V and J called. Such tables lack part of the clones; where checked against another copy, unresolved V genes explain under half of the gap, and the rest is unexplained. V and J calls and clone size follow that table, whereas D and trimming were derived from the DNA. For this sample the table gives about 120,000 clones, of which roughly 90% were detected only once. Jointly, the top ten make up approximately 3.9% of the sample.

Recombination linked TRBV9 to TRBJ1-6; the D region possibly corresponds to TRBD1 (5 bases align). The source material was peripheral blood. This TCR came from a woman aged 55-70 years with COVID-19, enrolled during active disease. The nucleotides are TGTGCCAGCAGCGTAGGTGGAGGGACCAATTCACCCCTCCACTTT. It translates to CASSVGGGTNSPLHF. The reference TRBV9 and TRBJ1-6 proteins fill in what lies around the CDR3, so the full variable domain reads DSGVTQTPKHLITATGQRVTLRCSPRSGDLSVYWYQQSLDQGLQFLIQYYNGEERAKGNILERFSAQQFPDLHSELNLSSLELGDSALYFCASSVGGGTNSPLHFGNGTRLTVT.